These 18 T cell receptor beta chains were all obtained from the same sample, sequenced in a study of blood T cell repertoires in COVID-19. The assay was immunoSEQ multiplex PCR, and TCRdb's table has in-frame clones only and misses some. This sample yields 68,000 or so clones, of which about nine tenths are seen a single time; about 6.6% belongs to the top ten. The sequencing input was peripheral blood. The receptors were gathered from a middle-aged man with active COVID-19.

J is TRBJ2-3 and V is TRBV19; 13 nucleotides agree with TRBD2. The V and J ends lost 4 bases and 6 bases, in that order; junction bases with no gene match: 7. Germline CDR1 is LNHDA and CDR2 is SQIVND (reference sequence). This CDR3 is built from 16 residues. In DNA form, the CDR3 reads TGTGCCAGTAGTACCCGGACTAGCGGGAGAGGTGATACGCAGTATTTT. Its translation is CASSTRTSGRGDTQYF.

The chain joins TRBV5-1 to TRBJ1-1; D call uncertain. The germline V gene has CDR1 SGHRS and CDR2 YFSETQ. With 0 bases removed from V and 3 bases from J, the gap between germline ends came to 9 bases. The CDR3 totals 14 residues. The CDR3 spells CASSLAQDYTEAFF. The CDR3 coding sequence is TGCGCCAGCAGCTTGGCCCAGGATTACACTGAAGCTTTCTTT.

This clone was counted only a few times. V usage is TRBV5-4 and J usage is TRBJ2-7, with TRBD1 matching 9 bases. Germline CDR1 is SGHNT and CDR2 is YYREEE (reference sequence). The CDR3 runs to 15 residues. J gave up 5 bases and V 4 bases, and 10 bases lay outside the gene matches. Written as DNA, the CDR3 is TGTGCCAGCAGCACCCCGGGACAGGGAACCCACGAGCAGTACTTC. Protein: CASSTPGQGTHEQYF.

V and J are TRBV7-2 and TRBJ1-2; TRBD1 agrees at 9 bases. The CDR3 is 15 amino acids. V was clipped by 0 bases and J by 5 bases; unmatched bases: 4. Germline assignment: CDR1 SGHTA and CDR2 FQGNSA. The CDR3 is CASSLATGGRYGYTF. The CDR3, as DNA: TGTGCCAGCAGCTTAGCGACAGGGGGAAGATATGGCTACACCTTC.

The gene calls are TRBV28 and TRBJ2-3; TRBD2 matches at 12 bases. In germline, CDR1 is MDHEN, CDR2 SYDVKM. V shed 3 bases, J shed 1 base, and the junction held 11 bases outside the gene matches. The CDR3 loop spans 19 amino acids. CDR3 amino acids: CASSFPSGRARLGTDTQYF. The CDR3 DNA sequence: TGTGCCAGCAGTTTCCCTAGCGGGAGGGCCCGACTGGGCACAGATACGCAGTATTTT.

J is TRBJ2-3 and V is TRBV4-2; no clear D gene. V lost 5 bases and J 6 bases, leaving 12 bases between the germline ends. Germline lookup yields CDR1 LGHNA and CDR2 YNFKEQ. The CDR3 consists of 13 residues. The chain's CDR3 is CASSGRVADTQYF. As DNA, the CDR3 is TGTGCCAGCAGCGGCCGAGTAGCCGATACGCAGTATTTT.

The V gene is TRBV5-5, the J gene TRBJ1-4, with D tentatively TRBD1 (6 bases). Germline values: CDR1 SGHKS, CDR2 YYEKEE (reference sequence). The CDR3 has 16 residues. V was pared by 4 bases and J by 0 bases, with 13 bases between. CDR3 bases: TGTGCCAGCAGCATAGGACAGCCTGCAACTAATGAAAAACTGTTTTTT. Translating it yields CASSIGQPATNEKLFF.

V usage is TRBV9 and J usage is TRBJ2-1; 9 bases fit TRBD1. J gave up 0 bases and V 0 bases, and 4 bases lay outside the gene matches. This CDR3 has 17 residues. Germline V gives CDR1 SGDLS, CDR2 YYNGEE. CDR3 protein: CASSVGDRESSYNEQFF. The CDR3 DNA follows: TGTGCCAGCAGCGTAGGGGACAGGGAGAGCTCCTACAATGAGCAGTTCTTC.

The rearrangement links TRBV6-1 to TRBJ2-2; D might be TRBD1 (5 bases). The CDR3 is 16 amino acids. The V and J ends lost 4 bases and 0 bases respectively, with 12 bases between them. Germline CDR1 reads MNHNS; CDR2 reads SASEGT. CDR3 DNA sequence: TGTGCCAGCAGTGCGCTCAGGGTTGCGAACACCGGGGAGCTGTTTTTT. Its protein product is CASSALRVANTGELFF.

The chain uses TRBV11-2 and TRBJ2-2; 8 positions agree with TRBD2. This CDR3 is built from 17 residues. V lost 5 bases to trimming and J lost 4 bases; unmatched junction nucleotides: 12. Germline loops: CDR1 SGHAT, CDR2 FQNNGV. CDR3 sequence reads: CASSPRPTGGGTGELFF. The CDR3 coding sequence is TGTGCCAGCAGCCCCCGGCCCACGGGGGGGGGCACCGGGGAGCTGTTTTTT.

The genes are TRBV29-1 and TRBJ1-2; no definite D call. With 2 bases removed from V and 2 bases from J, the gap between germline ends came to 9 bases. In germline, CDR1 is SQVTM, CDR2 ANQGSEA. This CDR3 has 13 residues. The CDR3 loop is CSVETQTNYGYTF. CDR3 nucleotide sequence: TGCAGCGTTGAAACACAGACCAACTATGGCTACACCTTC. Filled out from reference TRBV29-1 and TRBJ1-2, the complete variable domain reads SAVISQKPSRDICQRGTSLTIQCQVDSQVTMMFWYRQQPGQSLTLIATANQGSEATYESGFVIDKFPISRPNLTFSTLTVSNMSPEDSSIYLCSVETQTNYGYTFGSGTRLTVV.

The genes are TRBV10-3 and TRBJ2-3; the match to TRBD2 covers 13 bases. Germline CDR1 ENHRY, CDR2 SYGVKD. The CDR3 totals 16 residues. V gave up 3 bases and J gave up 3 bases; unmatched junction bases: 3. CDR3 nucleotides: TGTGCCATCAGTGAAGGACTAGCGGGAGCGACAGATACGCAGTATTTT. Translating it yields CAISEGLAGATDTQYF.

The rearrangement uses TRBV5-6 and TRBJ1-6; no definite D call. There are 17 residues in the CDR3. Trimming stripped 1 base from V and 0 bases from J, with 11 bases between. The germline gives CDR1 SGHDT, CDR2 YYEEEE. The CDR3 loop reads CASSLNVESSYNSPLHF. DNA for the CDR3: TGTGCCAGCAGCTTGAACGTAGAAAGCTCCTATAATTCACCCCTCCACTTT.

There are a few counts of this clone. The chain recombines TRBV6-2 or TRBV6-3 with TRBJ2-7; the D is unclear. The germline CDR1 and CDR2 sequences are MNHEY and SVGEGT. V was cut by 6 bases and J by 2 bases, with 14 bases left in between. CDR3 size: 14 residues. The CDR3, as DNA: TGTGCCAGCAGCCCACCCAGATCCACCTACGAGCAGTACTTC. This sequence encodes CASSPPRSTYEQYF.

This clone occurred a few times. The CDR3 sequence: CASTDRGGNSPLHF. CDR3 nucleotides: TGTGCCAGTACTGACAGGGGAGGTAATTCACCCCTCCACTTT. The rearrangement links TRBV19 to TRBJ1-6; TRBD1 agrees at 8 bases. With 7 bases clipped from V and 6 bases from J, the junction kept 5 bases outside the gene matches. The CDR3 contains 14 residues. Germline CDR1 reads LNHDA; CDR2 reads SQIVND (reference sequence).

The chain is built from TRBV29-1 and TRBJ1-5; a possible D gene is TRBD1 (6 bases). The germline V gene has CDR1 SQVTM and CDR2 ANQGSEA. The CDR3 covers 15 residues. V was trimmed by 6 bases and J by 4 bases, leaving 19 bases between them. The CDR3 protein is CSVGEQGARNQPQHF. The CDR3 bases are TGCAGCGTCGGGGAACAGGGAGCTCGTAATCAGCCCCAGCATTTT.

The J gene is TRBJ2-5, the V gene TRBV24-1, with TRBD2 matching 15 bases. With 4 bases clipped from V and 4 bases from J, the junction kept 9 bases outside the gene matches. The germline CDR1 and CDR2 sequences are KGHDR and SFDVKD. The CDR3 length is 18 residues. The CDR3 loop is CATSEWTSGGARRETQYF. The CDR3 DNA sequence: TGTGCCACCAGTGAGTGGACTAGCGGGGGGGCGAGGCGAGAGACCCAGTACTTC.

CDR3 sequence reads: CAWSGLAGAGYEQFF. The CDR3 DNA follows: TGTGCCTGGAGCGGACTAGCGGGAGCTGGGTATGAGCAGTTCTTC. The V gene is TRBV30, the J gene TRBJ2-1, with TRBD2 identical over 13 bases. The CDR3 totals 15 residues. Germline trimming cut 3 bases from V and 8 bases from J; bases unmatched to any gene: 7. The germline V gene encodes CDR1 GTSNPN and CDR2 SVGIG (reference sequence).